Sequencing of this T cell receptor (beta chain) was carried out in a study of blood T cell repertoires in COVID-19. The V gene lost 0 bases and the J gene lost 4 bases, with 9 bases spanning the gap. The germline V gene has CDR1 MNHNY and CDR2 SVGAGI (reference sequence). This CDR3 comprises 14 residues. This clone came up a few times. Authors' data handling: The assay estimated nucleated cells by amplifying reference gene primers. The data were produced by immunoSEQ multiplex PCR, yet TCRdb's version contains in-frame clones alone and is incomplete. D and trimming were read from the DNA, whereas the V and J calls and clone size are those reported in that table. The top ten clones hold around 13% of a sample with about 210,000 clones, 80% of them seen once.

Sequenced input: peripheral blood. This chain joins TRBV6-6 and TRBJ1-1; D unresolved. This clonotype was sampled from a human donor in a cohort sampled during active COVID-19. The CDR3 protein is CASSYSIDGTEAFF. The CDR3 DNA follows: TGTGCCAGCAGTTACTCGATAGATGGCACTGAAGCTTTCTTT.